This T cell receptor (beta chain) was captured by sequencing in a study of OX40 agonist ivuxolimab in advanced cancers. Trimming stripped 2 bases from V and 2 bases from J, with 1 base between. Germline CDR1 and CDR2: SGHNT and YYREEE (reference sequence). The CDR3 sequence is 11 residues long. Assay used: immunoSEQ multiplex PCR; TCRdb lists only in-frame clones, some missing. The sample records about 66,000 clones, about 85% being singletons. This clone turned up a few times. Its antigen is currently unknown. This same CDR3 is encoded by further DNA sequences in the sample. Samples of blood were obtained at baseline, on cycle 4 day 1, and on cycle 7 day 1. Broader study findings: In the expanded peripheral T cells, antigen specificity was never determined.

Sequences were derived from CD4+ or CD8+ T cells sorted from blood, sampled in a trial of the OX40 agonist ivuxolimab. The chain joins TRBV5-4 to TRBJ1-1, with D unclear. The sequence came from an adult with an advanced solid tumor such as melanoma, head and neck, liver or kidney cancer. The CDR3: CASSLNTEAFF. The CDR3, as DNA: TGTGCCAGCAGCTTAAACACTGAAGCTTTCTTT.